The TCR beta chain described here comes from a study of blood T cells in healthy people across ages. Alongside a J-beta primer mix, a sample-barcoded 5' primer served in a second PCR lasting roughly 7 to 11 cycles. TCRdb re-called the 5' RACE reads with MiXCR, one entry per CDR3 protein. The sample comprises over 500,000 distinct CDR3 sequences, about 51% of which are singletons, and about 13% rests with the top ten. Deletions cut 6 bases from V and 1 base from J, with 6 bases between. This CDR3 spans 13 amino acids. Source material: blood. V gene TRBV12-3 or TRBV12-4 combines with J gene TRBJ1-4; D might be TRBD1 (5 bases). The origin of this receptor is a woman of 80 years or more in good health. The CDR3 protein is CASRRGTNEKLFF. The CDR3 DNA follows: TGTGCCAGCAGAAGGGGAACTAATGAAAAACTGTTTTTT.